A single sample is the source of the 27 T cell receptor beta chains below, sequenced in a study of blood T cell repertoires in COVID-19 (dated by TCRdb to between 2020 and 2021). Library prep was done by the immunoSEQ multiplex PCR assay. TCRdb took over this immuneACCESS table, retaining in-frame rearrangements with V and J assigned. Such tables are incomplete; in checked studies, under half of the missing clones stem from an unresolved V gene, and the remainder is unexplained. The sample data list about 210,000 clones, and 85% of these were observed just once. The top ten clonotypes cover around 4.9% of the sample. Sequenced sample: peripheral blood. All receptors come from a woman of 80 years or more with acute or convalescent COVID-19.

This clone was counted only a few times. The gene calls are TRBV7-2 and TRBJ2-1; weak D call: TRBD1 (6 bases). The V gene lost 5 bases and the J gene lost 6 bases, with 17 bases spanning the gap. The CDR3 is 15 amino acids. Germline V gives CDR1 SGHTA, CDR2 FQGNSA. Here the CDR3 reads CASSLMTGLANEQFF. CDR3 bases: TGTGCCAGCAGCCTAATGACAGGCCTCGCCAATGAGCAGTTCTTC.

This clone occurred once. The chain links TRBV28 to TRBJ1-5; maybe TRBD1 (5 bases). CDR1 is MDHEN and CDR2 is SYDVKM in the germline V gene. The CDR3 covers 13 residues. The CDR3 here is CSGGGPNNQPQHF. CDR3 in DNA: TGTTCCGGGGGGGGACCGAACAATCAGCCCCAGCATTTT.

The chain uses TRBV5-5 and TRBJ1-1; 8 nucleotides align to TRBD1. CDR3 length: 15 residues. Germline CDR1 is SGHKS and CDR2 is YYEKEE (reference sequence). The ends lost 6 bases at V and 0 bases at J; junction bases unmatched: 7. The chain's CDR3 is CASTDRGYMNTEAFF. The CDR3 nucleotides are TGTGCCAGCACCGACAGGGGTTACATGAACACTGAAGCTTTCTTT.

The chain uses TRBV10-1 and TRBJ2-1; 10 nucleotides match TRBD2. The CDR3 consists of 16 residues. The V segment lost 5 bases and the J segment 2 bases; nucleotides outside the gene matches: 6. Germline loops: CDR1 WNHNN, CDR2 SYGVQD (reference sequence). CDR3 residues: CASSPLGLAAYNEQFF. The CDR3 DNA is TGCGCCAGCAGTCCGCTTGGACTAGCGGCCTACAATGAGCAGTTCTTC.

The chain uses TRBV5-6 and TRBJ1-2; perhaps TRBD1 as D (6 bases). Trimming pared 0 bases from V and 3 bases from J, leaving 12 bases between. This CDR3 spans 15 amino acids. Germline CDR1 and CDR2: SGHDT and YYEEEE. For the CDR3, the DNA is TGTGCCAGCAGCTTGGGGGCAGGGGTGGACTATGGCTACACCTTC. It is translated as CASSLGAGVDYGYTF.

The chain has TRBV9 and TRBJ1-2; D perhaps matches TRBD1 (5 bases). Between the trimmed V and J ends, which lost 10 bases and 0 bases, there was a span of 13 bases. CDR1 is SGDLS, CDR2 YYNGEE, per germline. CDR3 size: 13 residues. CDR3 nucleotides: TGTGCCTCACGGTCCAGGGCTAACTATGGCTACACCTTC. Translation gives CASRSRANYGYTF.

The rearrangement links TRBV9 to TRBJ1-2, with a possible D match to TRBD1 (6 bases). The CDR3 covers 15 residues. Trimming stripped 0 bases from V and 8 bases from J, with 17 bases between. Looked up from germline, CDR1 is SGDLS and CDR2 is YYNGEE. CDR3 protein: CASSVAGSRGQGYTF. In nucleotides, the CDR3 is TGTGCCAGCAGCGTAGCGGGCAGCAGGGGTCAGGGCTACACCTTC.

Regarding this clone: This CDR3 is also generated by other DNA sequences in the sample. The rearrangement uses TRBV6-6 and TRBJ2-7, with 7 bases that match TRBD1. The CDR3 loop spans 15 amino acids. CDR1 is MNHNY, CDR2 SVGAGI, per germline (reference sequence). With V trimmed by 4 bases and J by 4 bases, 10 bases remained unmatched. The CDR3 bases are TGTGCCAGCAGTTTCGAACAGGACAGGACTTACGAGCAGTACTTC. This encodes CASSFEQDRTYEQYF.

The chain couples TRBV7-9 to TRBJ2-2, with D possibly TRBD1 on 6 matching bases. The CDR3 is 14 residues long. The germline CDR1 and CDR2 sequences are SEHNR and FQNEAQ (reference sequence). V lost 5 bases, J lost 10 bases, and 17 bases lay in between. The CDR3 nucleotides are TGTGCCAGCAGCCAACCAGGGGTTAGTCAGGAGCTGTTTTTT. It is translated as CASSQPGVSQELFF.

The chain carries TRBV27 and TRBJ1-6; D possibly corresponds to TRBD1 (5 bases). Looked up from germline, CDR1 is MNHEY and CDR2 is SMNVEV (reference sequence). The CDR3 has 15 residues. V was trimmed by 3 bases and J by 10 bases, leaving 16 bases between them. CDR3 sequence: CASSFSGGGRSPLHF. In DNA form, the CDR3 reads TGTGCCAGCAGTTTTTCGGGGGGGGGTCGCTCACCCCTCCACTTT.

The rearrangement links TRBV29-1 to TRBJ1-2; 10 bases are a match to TRBD1. CDR3 length equals 12 residues. The V gene end was trimmed by 6 bases and the J gene end by 7 bases; junction bases not matched to a gene: 5. CDR1 and CDR2 (germline): SQVTM, ANQGSEA. CDR3 loop: CSVSGTGVGYTF. The CDR3 bases are TGCAGCGTCTCCGGGACAGGGGTTGGCTACACCTTC. The complete variable domain, with remaining parts taken from reference TRBV29-1 and TRBJ1-2, reads SAVISQKPSRDICQRGTSLTIQCQVDSQVTMMFWYRQQPGQSLTLIATANQGSEATYESGFVIDKFPISRPNLTFSTLTVSNMSPEDSSIYLCSVSGTGVGYTFGSGTRLTVV.

This chain joins TRBV10-3 and TRBJ1-5; D is unresolved. CDR1 is ENHRY, CDR2 SYGVKD, per germline. There are 16 residues in the CDR3. Trimming shortened V by 3 bases and J by 6 bases, and 18 bases separated the two germline ends. Here the CDR3 reads CAISESGRGPSQPQHF. CDR3 DNA: TGTGCCATCAGTGAAAGTGGGAGAGGGCCCTCTCAGCCCCAGCATTTT.

Only one count was recorded for this clone. This CDR3 reads CASRSVPRDIQYF. For the CDR3, the DNA is TGTGCCAGCAGATCTGTCCCCCGGGACATTCAGTACTTC. V usage is TRBV11-2 and J usage is TRBJ2-4; D uncertain. The germline V gene has CDR1 SGHAT and CDR2 FQNNGV. The CDR3 consists of 13 residues. With 6 bases removed from V and 8 bases from J, the gap between germline ends came to 14 bases.

The V and J genes are TRBV5-4 and TRBJ2-3, with 14 bases fitting TRBD2. V dropped 4 bases and J dropped 4; count of bases not matched to a gene: 5. This CDR3 has 16 residues. Per the germline V gene, CDR1 is SGHNT and CDR2 is YYREEE (reference sequence). The CDR3: CASSLRLAGGADTQYF. The DNA for the CDR3 is TGTGCCAGCAGCCTACGACTAGCGGGAGGGGCAGATACGCAGTATTTT.

V and J are TRBV5-1 and TRBJ2-5, with TRBD2 matching 15 bases. With 8 bases clipped from V and 1 base from J, the junction kept 3 bases outside the gene matches. CDR1 and CDR2 (germline): SGHRS, YFSETQ. This CDR3 is built from 15 residues. The chain's CDR3 is CASTGLAGGQETQYF. CDR3 DNA: TGCGCCAGTACGGGACTAGCGGGAGGCCAAGAGACCCAGTACTTC.

The chain joins TRBV11-2 to TRBJ2-5, with a weak D call TRBD2 (6 bases). CDR3 length equals 15 residues. V gave up 5 bases and J gave up 3 bases, with 16 bases separating them. Looked up from germline, CDR1 is SGHAT and CDR2 is FQNNGV. The CDR3 DNA follows: TGTGCCAGCAGCCCGGCGGGACCTCCCAAAGAGACCCAGTACTTC. This gives the protein CASSPAGPPKETQYF.

This chain joins TRBV5-6 and TRBJ1-2, with D maybe TRBD1 (6 bases). Trimming removed 5 bases from V and 7 bases from J, with 18 bases in between. This CDR3 comprises 14 residues. The germline V gene encodes CDR1 SGHDT and CDR2 YYEEEE. Written as DNA, the CDR3 is TGTGCCAGCAGGGGTACAGGGAAAGGGGGTGGCTACACCTTC. Its translation is CASRGTGKGGGYTF. The variable domain in full, completed from reference TRBV5-6 and TRBJ1-2, reads DAGVTQSPTHLIKTRGQQVTLRCSPKSGHDTVSWYQQALGQGPQFIFQYYEEEERQRGNFPDRFSGHQFPNYSSELNVNALLLGDSALYLCASRGTGKGGGYTFGSGTRLTVV.

The chain recombines TRBV29-1 with TRBJ1-2; TRBD1 matches at 7 bases. The V segment lost 7 bases and the J segment 4 bases; nucleotides outside the gene matches: 3. The CDR3 extends over 11 amino acids. The V gene's germline CDR1 is SQVTM and CDR2 ANQGSEA. DNA of the CDR3: TGCAGCGCAGGGACAGCCTATGGCTACACCTTC. Its translation is CSAGTAYGYTF.

This clone was picked up a small number of times. This rearrangement joins TRBV6-6 to TRBJ1-1; D not resolved. The CDR3 length is 14 residues. Trimming took off 2 bases at V and 2 bases at J, with 9 bases between the two ends. Germline V gene lookup returns CDR1 MNHNY and CDR2 SVGAGI (reference sequence). CDR3 bases: TGTGCCAGCAGTTACATGCAGTTTAACACTGAAGCTTTCTTT. It codes for CASSYMQFNTEAFF.

The genes are TRBV11-3 and TRBJ1-1, with D perhaps matching TRBD1 (6 bases). CDR3 size: 14 residues. V was trimmed by 6 bases and J by 3 bases, leaving 14 bases between them. CDR1 is SGHNT, CDR2 YENEEA, per germline. CDR3 sequence reads: CASSSGQPDTEAFF. The CDR3, as DNA: TGTGCCAGCAGTTCCGGACAGCCAGACACTGAAGCTTTCTTT.

This chain uses TRBV7-2 with TRBJ2-2; 13 nucleotides line up with TRBD2. This CDR3 is 16 amino acids long. CDR1 is SGHTA and CDR2 is FQGNSA in the germline V gene. Unmatched junction bases numbered 8, after V lost 7 bases and J lost 6 bases. CDR3 amino acids: CASTPPGLAGAGELFF. CDR3 DNA sequence: TGTGCCAGCACCCCCCCCGGACTAGCGGGAGCCGGGGAGCTGTTTTTT. Variable domain in full (rest from reference TRBV7-2 and TRBJ2-2): GAGVSQSPSNKVTEKGKDVELRCDPISGHTALYWYRQSLGQGLEFLIYFQGNSAPDKSGLPSDRFSAERTGGSVSTLTIQRTQQEDSAVYLCASTPPGLAGAGELFFGEGSRLTVL.

The chain uses TRBV20-1 and TRBJ2-2; D remains ambiguous. The germline V gene has CDR1 DFQATT and CDR2 SNEGSKA (reference sequence). Trimming left V 3 bases short and J 2 bases short, with 13 bases between. The CDR3 extends over 15 amino acids. DNA for the CDR3: TGCAGTGCTAGTCCCCCGGGTTCAAACACCGGGGAGCTGTTTTTT. Translation gives CSASPPGSNTGELFF.

The rearrangement joins TRBV12-3 or TRBV12-4 to TRBJ2-5; TRBD2 aligns across 7 bases. The CDR3 consists of 12 residues. The V and J ends lost 5 bases and 7 bases, in that order; junction bases with no gene match: 4. DNA of the CDR3: TGTGCCAGCAGTGGGGGGGGTGGGACCCAGTACTTC. It encodes CASSGGGGTQYF.

The gene calls are TRBV7-8 and TRBJ1-1; D not certain. Germline lookup yields CDR1 SGHVS and CDR2 FQNEAQ. CDR3 size: 14 residues. Trimming removed 3 bases from V and 4 bases from J, with 12 bases in between. The CDR3 loop is CASSFTWRGTEAFF. As DNA, the CDR3 is TGTGCCAGCAGCTTCACATGGCGAGGCACTGAAGCTTTCTTT.

The J gene is TRBJ2-5, the V gene TRBV30; a weak D match, TRBD1 (6 bases). The length of the CDR3 is 12 residues. Germline V gives CDR1 GTSNPN, CDR2 SVGIG (reference sequence). With 4 bases removed from V and 4 bases from J, the gap between germline ends came to 10 bases. Written as DNA, the CDR3 is TGTGCCTGGAACCCGACAGGAGAGACCCAGTACTTC. Amino acids: CAWNPTGETQYF.

The genes are TRBV7-2 and TRBJ2-2; 12 bases agree with TRBD2. The germline CDR1 and CDR2 sequences are SGHTA and FQGNSA. V was clipped by 7 bases and J by 5 bases; unmatched bases: 5. The CDR3 is made up of 15 amino acids. CDR3 nucleotides: TGTGCCAGCAAAAGACTAGCGGGAGATACCGGGGAGCTGTTTTTT. Translation gives CASKRLAGDTGELFF.

This rearrangement joins TRBV4-3 to TRBJ1-1; no reliable D call. CDR1 is LGHNA, CDR2 YSLEER, per germline. V gave up 4 bases and J gave up 0 bases, with 12 bases separating them. The CDR3 contains 15 residues. This chain's CDR3 is CASSPGRPLNTEAFF. The DNA of the CDR3 is TGCGCCAGCAGCCCGGGGAGACCTCTGAACACTGAAGCTTTCTTT.